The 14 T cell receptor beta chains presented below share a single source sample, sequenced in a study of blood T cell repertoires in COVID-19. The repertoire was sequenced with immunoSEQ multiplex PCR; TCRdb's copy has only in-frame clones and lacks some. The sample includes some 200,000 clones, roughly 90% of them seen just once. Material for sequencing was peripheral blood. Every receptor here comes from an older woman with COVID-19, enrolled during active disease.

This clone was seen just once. The CDR3 sequence: CASSQDRSYEQYF. CDR3 DNA sequence: TGCGCCAGCAGCCAAGACCGGTCCTACGAGCAGTACTTC. V gene TRBV4-3 combines with J gene TRBJ2-7; D is undetermined. The germline gives CDR1 LGHNA, CDR2 YSLEER. This CDR3 has 13 residues. Trimming took 0 bases from V and 1 from J, leaving 4 bases between them.

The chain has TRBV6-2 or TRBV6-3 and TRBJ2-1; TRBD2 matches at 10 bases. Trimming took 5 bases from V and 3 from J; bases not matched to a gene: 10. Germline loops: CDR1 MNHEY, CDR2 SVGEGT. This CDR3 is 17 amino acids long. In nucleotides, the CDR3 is TGTGCCAGCAGTCCCCGGCTAGCGGGAGTTAACTACAATGAGCAGTTCTTC. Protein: CASSPRLAGVNYNEQFF.

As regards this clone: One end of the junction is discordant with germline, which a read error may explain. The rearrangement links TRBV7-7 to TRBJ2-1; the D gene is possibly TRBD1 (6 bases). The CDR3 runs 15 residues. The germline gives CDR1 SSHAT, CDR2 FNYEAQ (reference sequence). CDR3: CASSQGPTGYNEQFF. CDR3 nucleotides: TGTGCTAGCAGCCAGGGGCCGACGGGATACAATGAGCAGTTCTTC.

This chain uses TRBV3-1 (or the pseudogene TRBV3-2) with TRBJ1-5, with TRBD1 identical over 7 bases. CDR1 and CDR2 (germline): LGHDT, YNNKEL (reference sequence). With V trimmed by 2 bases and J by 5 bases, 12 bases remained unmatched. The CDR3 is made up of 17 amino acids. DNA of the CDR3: TGTGCCAGCAGCCAAAGGACAGGAGCCTTGCTTCATCAGCCCCAGCATTTT. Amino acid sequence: CASSQRTGALLHQPQHF.

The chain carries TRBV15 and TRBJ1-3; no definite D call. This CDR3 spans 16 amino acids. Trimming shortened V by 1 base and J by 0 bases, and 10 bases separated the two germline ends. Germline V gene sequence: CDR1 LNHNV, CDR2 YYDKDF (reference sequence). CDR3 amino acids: CATSRVPGVSGNTIYF. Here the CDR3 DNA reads TGTGCCACCAGCAGAGTTCCAGGCGTCTCTGGAAACACCATATATTTT.

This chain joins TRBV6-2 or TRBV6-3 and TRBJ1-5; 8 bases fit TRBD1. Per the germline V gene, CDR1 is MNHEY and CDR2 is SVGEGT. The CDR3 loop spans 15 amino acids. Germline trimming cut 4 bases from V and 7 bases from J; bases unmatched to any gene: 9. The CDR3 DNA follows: TGTGCCAGCAGTTCCCGCCAGGGGGCTGAGCAGCCCCAGCATTTT. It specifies CASSSRQGAEQPQHF.

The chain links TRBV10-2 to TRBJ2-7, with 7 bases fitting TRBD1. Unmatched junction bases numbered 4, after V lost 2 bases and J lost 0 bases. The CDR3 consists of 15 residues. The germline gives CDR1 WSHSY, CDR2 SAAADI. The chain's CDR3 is CASSEPTGSSYEQYF. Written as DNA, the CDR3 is TGCGCCAGCAGTGAGCCGACAGGGAGCTCCTACGAGCAGTACTTC.

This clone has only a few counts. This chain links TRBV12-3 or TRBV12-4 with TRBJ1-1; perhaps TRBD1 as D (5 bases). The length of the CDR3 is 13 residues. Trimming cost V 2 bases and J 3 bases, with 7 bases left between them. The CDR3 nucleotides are TGTGCCAGCAGTTTAATAGGGGACACTGAAGCTTTCTTT. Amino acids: CASSLIGDTEAFF.

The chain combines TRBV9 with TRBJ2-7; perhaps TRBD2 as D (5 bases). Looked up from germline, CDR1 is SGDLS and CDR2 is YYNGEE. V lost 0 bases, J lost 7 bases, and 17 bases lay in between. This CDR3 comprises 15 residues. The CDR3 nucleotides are TGTGCCAGCAGCGTAGGGGGTAGGCGGGCTGAGGAGCAGTACTTC. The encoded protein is CASSVGGRRAEEQYF.

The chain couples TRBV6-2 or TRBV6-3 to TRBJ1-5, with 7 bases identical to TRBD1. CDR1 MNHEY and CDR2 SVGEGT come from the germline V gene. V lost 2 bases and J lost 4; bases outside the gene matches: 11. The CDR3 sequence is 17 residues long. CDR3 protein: CASSYQSTGVRNQPQHF. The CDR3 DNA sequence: TGTGCCAGCAGTTACCAGAGTACAGGGGTGAGAAATCAGCCCCAGCATTTT.

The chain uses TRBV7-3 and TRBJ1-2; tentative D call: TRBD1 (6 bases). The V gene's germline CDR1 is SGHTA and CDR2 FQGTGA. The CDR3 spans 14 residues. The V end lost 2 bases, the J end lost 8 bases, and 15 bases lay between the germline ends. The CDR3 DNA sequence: TGTGCCAGCAGCTTAGATGGGGGCCCCGACGGCTACACCTTC. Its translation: CASSLDGGPDGYTF.

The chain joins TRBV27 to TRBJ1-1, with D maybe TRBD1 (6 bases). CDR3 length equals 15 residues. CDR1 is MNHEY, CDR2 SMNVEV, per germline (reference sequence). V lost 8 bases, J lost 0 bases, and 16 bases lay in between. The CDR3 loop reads CASSLSTGMNTEAFF. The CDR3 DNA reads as TGTGCCAGCTCCTTAAGTACAGGGATGAACACTGAAGCTTTCTTT.

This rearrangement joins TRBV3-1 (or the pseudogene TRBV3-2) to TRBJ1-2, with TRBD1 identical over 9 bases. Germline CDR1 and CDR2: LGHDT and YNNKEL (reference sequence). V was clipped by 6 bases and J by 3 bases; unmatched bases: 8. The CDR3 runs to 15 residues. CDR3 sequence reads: CASRPLGQGDYGYTF. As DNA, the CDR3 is TGTGCCAGCAGACCATTGGGACAGGGTGACTATGGCTACACCTTC.

CDR3 bases: TGTGCCAGCAGCTTGGGACAGATTTACAATGAGCAGTTCTTC. Protein sequence: CASSLGQIYNEQFF. The chain is built from TRBV5-6 and TRBJ2-1, with D possibly TRBD1 on 5 matching bases. V lost 0 bases and J lost 4, with 8 bases in between. CDR1 SGHDT and CDR2 YYEEEE come from the germline V gene. This CDR3 is built from 14 residues.